This TCR beta chain is from a study of shared clonotypes between healthy human individuals. Only in-frame clones appear in the TCRdb table, and some are missing; sequencing was by immunoSEQ multiplex PCR. The sample has some 1,100,000 clones; 78% are singletons. Turning to this clone: Its antigen is unknown.

Findings and limits, study-wide: Limitation of the genetic and exposure-history diversity represented came from the few donors.

The sequence derives from a man between 18 and 35 years old in good health. Some clones in this sample may be carry-over from other donors' samples. Sequenced input: memory CD4+ T cells from PBMCs. Subset given: CD45RA-negative fraction.

The CDR3 loop is CASSSGPDGYTF. As DNA, the CDR3 is TGTGCCAGCAGTTCAGGGCCGGACGGCTACACCTTC. This chain links TRBV6-6 with TRBJ1-2; D may be TRBD1 (5 bases). The ends were cut back, 4 bases at V and 8 bases at J, with 11 bases in the middle. Germline V gene lookup returns CDR1 MNHNY and CDR2 SVGAGI (reference sequence). This CDR3 has 12 residues.